Below, 2 T cell receptor beta chains from the same sample are listed, as sequenced in a study of shared T cell receptors in the human thymus. This table comes from immunoSEQ multiplex PCR, and its TCRdb copy is limited to in-frame clones, with some not included. The top ten clones hold 0.0095% to 0.012% of a sample with 500,000 to 750,000 clones, roughly 90% of them seen once. These same records also appear under a second study, on human thymus T cells.

The specimen sequenced was thymocytes. These receptors all come from a boy under two years old with a congenital heart defect.

In its sample, this clone was seen once. J is TRBJ1-1 and V is TRBV5-4, with 8 positions matching TRBD1. Germline CDR1 reads SGHNT; CDR2 reads YYREEE (reference sequence). The CDR3 has 15 residues. Losses at the gene ends were 4 bases for V and 1 base for J; bases not matched to a gene: 6. DNA of the CDR3: TGTGCCAGCAGCCAACCCACAGGGGGGAACACTGAAGCTTTCTTT. Protein product: CASSQPTGGNTEAFF.

In this sample, this clone turned up once. The chain links TRBV30 to TRBJ1-6, with 9 nucleotides matching TRBD1. The V segment lost 0 bases and the J segment 7 bases; nucleotides outside the gene matches: 7. Germline CDR1 is GTSNPN and CDR2 is SVGIG (reference sequence). The CDR3 runs 16 residues. CDR3 DNA: TGTGCCTGGAGTGTCCACAGGGGGCGGAAAAATTCACCCCTCCACTTT. Its translation is CAWSVHRGRKNSPLHF.